These 30 T cell receptor beta chains originate from one sample sequenced in a study of cytomegalovirus exposure and HLA in healthy donors. Researchers ran the PCR with 60 Vbeta and 13 Jbeta primers. Sequenced by immunoSEQ multiplex PCR; TCRdb stores in-frame clones only, minus some. Among around 150,000 clones, roughly 71% were seen once, and the ten largest hold about 7.9%. Sample: PBMCs. Receptors were obtained from a male donor in good health and CMV-seropositive.

This clone was seen once. The DNA for the CDR3 is TGTGCCAGCAGCGGTAGCGGGCGATACACAGATACGCAGTATTTT. Protein sequence: CASSGSGRYTDTQYF. The chain combines TRBV7-2 with TRBJ2-3, with TRBD2 matching 7 bases. Per the germline V gene, CDR1 is SGHTA and CDR2 is FQGNSA. CDR3 length: 15 residues. J was trimmed by 2 bases and V by 5 bases; bases with no gene match: 7. Variable domain in full (rest from reference TRBV7-2 and TRBJ2-3): GAGVSQSPSNKVTEKGKDVELRCDPISGHTALYWYRQSLGQGLEFLIYFQGNSAPDKSGLPSDRFSAERTGGSVSTLTIQRTQQEDSAVYLCASSGSGRYTDTQYFGPGTRLTVL.

A few counts support this clone. V is TRBV5-1 and J is TRBJ1-5, with TRBD1 identical over 10 bases. Trimming at V came to 0 bases and at J to 5 bases, leaving 2 bases not matched to a gene. The CDR3 has 15 residues. The germline V gene has CDR1 SGHRS and CDR2 YFSETQ. The CDR3 DNA reads as TGCGCCAGCAGCTTGGATGGGACAGGGGATCAGCCCCAGCATTTT. It is translated as CASSLDGTGDQPQHF.

Only one count was recorded for this clone. This chain connects TRBV15 to TRBJ2-7; D is perhaps TRBD1 (6 bases). Trimming left V 3 bases short and J 2 bases short, with 11 bases between. Germline V gene lookup returns CDR1 LNHNV and CDR2 YYDKDF (reference sequence). The CDR3 extends over 14 amino acids. The CDR3 protein is CATSSLRGPYEQYF. DNA of the CDR3: TGTGCCACCAGCAGTCTCAGGGGACCCTACGAGCAGTACTTC.

The rearrangement uses TRBV30 and TRBJ2-2, with TRBD1 matching over 7 bases. The length of the CDR3 is 13 residues. V lost 3 bases to trimming and J lost 7 bases; unmatched junction nucleotides: 5. Germline V gene data show CDR1 as GTSNPN and CDR2 as SVGIG (reference sequence). The DNA of the CDR3 is TGTGCCTGGAGCGGGACAGAAGGCGGGGAGCTGTTTTTT. This translates into CAWSGTEGGELFF. Full variable domain (missing parts from reference TRBV30 and TRBJ2-2): SQTIHQWPATLVQPVGSPLSLECTVEGTSNPNLYWYRQAAGRGLQLLFYSVGIGQISSEVPQNLSASRPQDRQFILSSKKLLLSDSGFYLCAWSGTEGGELFFGEGSRLTVL.

The chain joins TRBV6-1 to TRBJ1-6; D is undetermined. Germline V gives CDR1 MNHNS, CDR2 SASEGT. V lost 8 bases and J 7 bases, leaving 15 bases between the germline ends. The CDR3 contains 14 residues. CDR3 loop: CASDSPGLNSPLHF. DNA of the CDR3: TGTGCCAGCGATTCCCCGGGTCTCAATTCACCCCTCCACTTT.

The chain joins TRBV7-9 to TRBJ1-2; the D is unclear. The CDR3 contains 15 residues. The V gene's germline CDR1 is SEHNR and CDR2 FQNEAQ (reference sequence). The ends were cut back, 5 bases at V and 4 bases at J, with 17 bases in the middle. CDR3 nucleotides: TGTGCCAGCAGCGACAACGGGGTGCTGAGCTATGGCTACACCTTC. This gives the protein CASSDNGVLSYGYTF.

Worth noting for this clone: Other DNA variants within this sample encode the same CDR3. The chain uses TRBV4-1 and TRBJ2-7, with TRBD1 identical over 10 bases. CDR3 length equals 15 residues. The trim removed 2 bases at V and 2 bases at J, leaving 3 bases unmatched. CDR1 is MGHRA, CDR2 YSYEKL, per germline. Written as DNA, the CDR3 is TGCGCCAGCAGCCAACCGGGACAGGGGACCTACGAGCAGTACTTC. Amino acid sequence: CASSQPGQGTYEQYF.

V usage is TRBV19 and J usage is TRBJ1-1; the D gene is possibly TRBD1 (5 bases). The germline V gene encodes CDR1 LNHDA and CDR2 SQIVND (reference sequence). This CDR3 region has 12 residues. Trimming took 6 bases from V and 12 from J, leaving 17 bases between them. The CDR3 DNA follows: TGTGCCAGTAGCTCAGAGGAGGGGATCACTTTCTTT. Translating gives CASSSEEGITFF.

The chain couples TRBV6-1 to TRBJ2-3; a weak D match, TRBD1 (5 bases). This CDR3 region has 15 residues. V was cut by 2 bases and J by 0 bases, with 9 bases left in between. Germline CDR1 reads MNHNS; CDR2 reads SASEGT. This chain's CDR3 is CASSEWQGSTDTQYF. The CDR3 coding sequence is TGTGCCAGCAGTGAATGGCAGGGTAGCACAGATACGCAGTATTTT.

CDR3 nucleotides: TGCGCCAGCAGCTTGCTCAATGTGGCGGTCGAGCAGTACTTC. Encoded protein: CASSLLNVAVEQYF. This sequence joins TRBV5-1 and TRBJ2-7; D is uncertain. The CDR3 sequence is 14 residues long. Germline lookup yields CDR1 SGHRS and CDR2 YFSETQ. V lost 1 base and J lost 6, with 14 bases in between.

The CDR3 DNA reads as TGCGCCAGTTATGACAGGGGCACCGGGGAGCTGTTTTTT. This encodes CASYDRGTGELFF. The chain is built from TRBV5-1 and TRBJ2-2; 8 bases line up with TRBD1. The CDR3 is made up of 13 amino acids. Germline V gene sequence: CDR1 SGHRS, CDR2 YFSETQ. Trimming took 8 bases from V and 4 from J; bases not matched to a gene: 4.

The chain uses TRBV7-9 and TRBJ2-5; 7 bases align to TRBD1. This CDR3 spans 14 amino acids. Germline V gene sequence: CDR1 SEHNR, CDR2 FQNEAQ (reference sequence). V was clipped by 6 bases and J by 1 base; unmatched bases: 5. This chain's CDR3 is CASRRTGFQETQYF. As DNA, the CDR3 is TGTGCCAGCAGGCGGACAGGCTTCCAAGAGACCCAGTACTTC. The full variable domain, in which reference TRBV7-9 and TRBJ2-5 provide the parts outside the CDR3, is DTGVSQNPRHKITKRGQNVTFRCDPISEHNRLYWYRQTLGQGPEFLTYFQNEAQLEKSRLLSDRFSAERPKGSFSTLEIQRTEQGDSAMYLCASRRTGFQETQYFGPGTRLLVL.

V and J are TRBV6-4 and TRBJ2-1; 10 positions match TRBD1. V shed 5 bases, J shed 3 bases, and the junction held 4 bases outside the gene matches. The CDR3 length is 15 residues. Germline CDR1 and CDR2: MRHNA and SNTAGT. In DNA form, the CDR3 reads TGTGCCAGCAGTATGGGACAGGGGTACTACAATGAGCAGTTCTTC. Amino acids: CASSMGQGYYNEQFF.

The CDR3 DNA reads TGCAGCGTTGACGCCGGGGTAGATACGCAGTATTTT. Translation gives CSVDAGVDTQYF. The chain employs TRBV29-1 and TRBJ2-3, with a tentative D call TRBD2 (5 bases). CDR3 length equals 12 residues. The germline V gene has CDR1 SQVTM and CDR2 ANQGSEA. Between the trimmed V and J ends, which lost 3 bases and 5 bases, there was a span of 9 bases.

This chain links TRBV5-1 with TRBJ2-7; 10 bases are shared with TRBD1. Germline CDR1 is SGHRS and CDR2 is YFSETQ. This CDR3 is 14 amino acids long. The junction had 8 bases not matched to a gene; V was cut back by 4 bases and J by 7 bases. In DNA, the CDR3 is TGCGCCAGCAGCGGGGGGACAGGGGCTTGGGAGCAGTACTTC. Translating it yields CASSGGTGAWEQYF.

The V gene is TRBV6-1, the J gene TRBJ2-7; D remains unclear. The CDR3 is 11 residues long. The germline gives CDR1 MNHNS, CDR2 SASEGT. Trimming removed 3 bases from V and 2 bases from J, with 2 bases in between. CDR3 loop: CASSDAYEQYF. The CDR3 DNA follows: TGTGCCAGCAGTGACGCCTACGAGCAGTACTTC.

As for this clone: Within the sample, other DNA sequences also encode this same CDR3. This chain links TRBV6-5 with TRBJ2-1; TRBD1 matches 7 bases. CDR1 is MNHEY, CDR2 SVGAGI, per germline. Trimming took 2 bases from V and 0 from J; bases not matched to a gene: 1. The CDR3 sequence is 15 residues long. As DNA, the CDR3 is TGTGCCAGCAGTTACGGGACAGCCTCCTACAATGAGCAGTTCTTC. Encoded protein: CASSYGTASYNEQFF.

V and J are TRBV27 and TRBJ2-1; D gene unclear. There are 14 residues in the CDR3. With 4 bases removed from V and 7 bases from J, the gap between germline ends came to 14 bases. The V gene's germline CDR1 is MNHEY and CDR2 SMNVEV (reference sequence). The CDR3: CASSSVAFGNEQFF. The CDR3 nucleotides are TGTGCCAGCAGTTCGGTAGCTTTTGGGAATGAGCAGTTCTTC.

The J gene is TRBJ1-4, the V gene TRBV19, with D tentatively TRBD1 (5 bases). The CDR3 has 15 residues. CDR1 and CDR2 (germline): LNHDA, SQIVND (reference sequence). Deletions cut 3 bases from V and 6 bases from J, with 14 bases between. In DNA form, the CDR3 reads TGTGCCAGTAGTATTCGGACAAGGTGGCATGAAAAACTGTTTTTT. This translates into CASSIRTRWHEKLFF.

This clone was observed a handful of times. The rearrangement joins TRBV2 to TRBJ1-5; a possible D gene is TRBD1 (6 bases). Deletions cut 7 bases from V and 4 bases from J, with 20 bases between. The CDR3 has 16 residues. Germline CDR1 is SNHLY and CDR2 is FYNNEI. The CDR3 loop reads CASKRGDGQINQPQHF. CDR3 DNA: TGTGCCAGCAAAAGAGGGGACGGACAGATTAATCAGCCCCAGCATTTT.

The rearrangement links TRBV5-1 to TRBJ2-1; TRBD2 aligns across 12 bases. Unmatched junction bases numbered 8, after V lost 1 base and J lost 9 bases. The CDR3 extends over 16 amino acids. Germline values: CDR1 SGHRS, CDR2 YFSETQ. The CDR3 DNA sequence: TGCGCCAGCAGCTTGATTACTAGCGGGGGGCAAAGTGAGCAGTTCTTC. This codes for CASSLITSGGQSEQFF.

This clone came up once. The chain joins TRBV4-1 to TRBJ1-6, with a weak D call TRBD1 (6 bases). Looked up from germline, CDR1 is MGHRA and CDR2 is YSYEKL. V lost 1 base and J 3 bases, leaving 10 bases between the germline ends. The CDR3 is 16 residues long. The CDR3 region is CASSQGGPLYNSPLHF. For the CDR3, the DNA is TGCGCCAGCAGCCAAGGGGGGCCTCTCTATAATTCACCCCTCCACTTT.

This chain links TRBV7-8 with TRBJ1-5; D possibly corresponds to TRBD1 (5 bases). This CDR3 contains 15 residues. The V gene lost 5 bases and the J gene lost 6 bases, with 17 bases spanning the gap. Germline CDR1 reads SGHVS; CDR2 reads FQNEAQ. CDR3 residues: CASSQRGVGGQPQHF. The CDR3 nucleotides read TGTGCCAGCAGCCAAAGGGGTGTTGGTGGTCAGCCCCAGCATTTT.

The chain links TRBV29-1 to TRBJ2-2, with a weak D call TRBD1 (5 bases). The ends were cut back, 7 bases at V and 7 bases at J, with 16 bases in the middle. Per the germline V gene, CDR1 is SQVTM and CDR2 is ANQGSEA. The CDR3 runs to 13 residues. Here the CDR3 DNA reads TGCAGCGCCCTCCCATGGGGCGGCGGGGAGCTGTTTTTT. Its protein product is CSALPWGGGELFF.

The chain carries TRBV6-5 and TRBJ1-4; 8 positions match TRBD1. The CDR3 sequence is 15 residues long. V shed 8 bases, J shed 0 bases, and the junction held 5 bases outside the gene matches. Germline-derived CDR1 and CDR2 are MNHEY and SVGAGI. CDR3 region: CASQGARATNEKLFF. Written as DNA, the CDR3 is TGTGCCAGCCAGGGGGCCCGTGCAACTAATGAAAAACTGTTTTTT.

The rearrangement joins TRBV30 to TRBJ1-5, with D maybe TRBD1 (5 bases). Trimming took off 5 bases at V and 7 bases at J, with 12 bases between the two ends. CDR3 length: 12 amino acids. The germline V gene encodes CDR1 GTSNPN and CDR2 SVGIG (reference sequence). In nucleotides, the CDR3 is TGTGCCTGGGGTGGGGCCGGACAGCCCCAGCATTTT. It yields the protein CAWGGAGQPQHF.

This clone has only a few counts. V and J are TRBV6-1 and TRBJ2-1; a possible D gene is TRBD1 (5 bases). The CDR3 has 12 residues. V lost 6 bases and J 9 bases, leaving 12 bases between the germline ends. Germline V gene sequence: CDR1 MNHNS, CDR2 SASEGT. In nucleotides, the CDR3 is TGTGCCAGCAGAGCCCTAGGGGCTGAGCAGTTCTTC. This sequence encodes CASRALGAEQFF.

This clone was found a few times. The V gene is TRBV4-1, the J gene TRBJ2-6; 8 nucleotides line up with TRBD2. The junction had 6 bases not matched to a gene; V was cut back by 1 base and J by 4 bases. This CDR3 spans 17 amino acids. CDR1 is MGHRA, CDR2 YSYEKL, per germline. Written as DNA, the CDR3 is TGCGCCAGCAGCCAAGTCGGGGGGGCGGCAGGGGCCAACGTCCTGACTTTC. This codes for CASSQVGGAAGANVLTF.

This clone occurred once. The rearrangement uses TRBV27 and TRBJ1-3, with a possible D match to TRBD1 (5 bases). The length of the CDR3 is 15 residues. Germline V gene sequence: CDR1 MNHEY, CDR2 SMNVEV (reference sequence). V was pared by 2 bases and J by 0 bases, with 8 bases between. The CDR3 DNA is TGTGCCAGCAGTTTACAGGGCCCCTCTGGAAACACCATATATTTT. Residues: CASSLQGPSGNTIYF.

The chain recombines TRBV11-2 with TRBJ1-6; D possibly corresponds to TRBD1 (5 bases). Germline-derived CDR1 and CDR2 are SGHAT and FQNNGV. CDR3 length equals 14 residues. The V end was cut by 5 bases, the J end by 9 bases, with 14 bases between. In nucleotides, the CDR3 is TGTGCCAGCAGCCCCACTGGAGGGGTTTCACCCCTCCACTTT. This codes for CASSPTGGVSPLHF.